A selection of T cell receptor beta chains follows, all from one sample in a study of vaccination effects on CD4 cells after COVID-19. Sequenced by immunoSEQ multiplex PCR; TCRdb stores in-frame clones only, minus some. The sample consists of about 24,000 clones, approximately 80% of them appearing once. The antigens for these receptors are not known. The specimen comprised CD4+ T cells from PBMCs cultured with HCoV-NL63 spike peptides, sampled before COVID-19 vaccination. The receptor set was obtained from a human donor who received a COVID-19 vaccine. CDR3s include the opening cysteine and the closing phenylalanine or tryptophan. The D gene is left open where the match is weak. Not every row has a clone size; where given, it reads once, few, many or a size class.

>TRBV7-9|-|TRBJ1-1|TRBD1
CASRHRGNTEAFF
TGTGCCAGCAGGCACAGGGGGAACACTGAAGCTTTCTTT
>TRBV19|-|TRBJ2-6|-
CASTFTPSGANVLTF
TGTGCCAGTACCTTCACCCCCTCTGGGGCCAACGTCCTGACTTTC
>TRBV2|-|TRBJ2-7|TRBD2
CASSSRSGSVDEQYF
TGTGCCAGCAGTTCCCGTAGCGGGAGCGTCGACGAGCAGTACTTC
>TRBV2|once|TRBJ2-5|TRBD2
CASKVLAGALETQYF
TGTGCCAGCAAGGTGCTAGCGGGAGCTCTGGAGACCCAGTACTTC
>TRBV15|-|TRBJ2-2|-
CATSRNTATTGELFF
TGTGCCACCAGCAGGAACACAGCGACGACCGGGGAGCTGTTTTTT
>TRBV6-6|-|TRBJ2-1|-
CASSYGKYGEQFF
TGTGCCAGCAGTTACGGGAAATACGGTGAGCAGTTCTTC
>TRBV4-1|-|TRBJ1-1|-
CASSNHDRGPGTKAFF
TGCGCCAGCAGCAATCATGATAGGGGACCGGGAACTAAAGCTTTCTTT
>TRBV4-2|-|TRBJ2-3|TRBD2
CASSRKTSGGADTQYF
TGTGCCAGCAGCCGAAAGACTAGCGGGGGCGCAGATACGCAGTATTTT
>TRBV9|few|TRBJ1-3|-
CASSVAIGYTGNTIYF
TGTGCCAGCAGCGTAGCTATCGGGTATACTGGAAACACCATATATTTT
>TRBV13|-|TRBJ1-3|TRBD1
CASSRRTGGAGNTIYF
TGTGCCAGCAGTCGTCGGACAGGGGGCGCCGGAAACACCATATATTTT
>TRBV24-1|-|TRBJ2-5|TRBD1
CATGQGKETQYF
TGTGCCACGGGACAGGGAAAAGAGACCCAGTACTTC
>TRBV6-5|-|TRBJ1-5|-
CASLLGTHSNQPQHF
TGTGCCAGCCTCCTCGGGACTCACTCCAATCAGCCCCAGCATTTT
>TRBV7-9|once|TRBJ1-2|-
CASSFQQASQERNTF
TGTGCCAGCAGCTTTCAACAGGCCTCACAGGAGAGGAACACCTTC
>TRBV5-4|-|TRBJ1-2|-
CASSLGGGSGYGYTF
TGTGCCAGCAGCTTGGGGGGTGGAAGTGGATATGGCTACACCTTC
>TRBV5-1|-|TRBJ2-5|TRBD2
CASSLVAGLAGQETQYF
TGCGCCAGCAGCTTGGTGGCGGGACTAGCGGGACAAGAGACCCAGTACTTC
>TRBV27|once|TRBJ2-6|-
CASSSVAGANVLTF
TGTGCCAGCAGTTCGGTGGCAGGGGCCAACGTCCTGACTTTC
>TRBV2|few|TRBJ1-2|TRBD1
CASSEGTGYGYTF
TGTGCCAGCAGTGAGGGGACAGGGTATGGCTACACCTTC
>TRBV2|few|TRBJ1-5|-
CASSQPVYSNQPQHF
TGTGCCAGCAGCCAACCAGTTTATAGCAATCAGCCCCAGCATTTT
>TRBV28|-|TRBJ1-3|TRBD1
CASSSRGGDRPRNTIYF
TGTGCCAGCAGTTCCCGCGGAGGGGACAGGCCGAGAAACACCATATATTTT
>TRBV10-3|-|TRBJ2-3|TRBD2
CAIRGGGDSDYTDTQYF
TGTGCCATCAGGGGCGGGGGGGACAGCGATTACACAGATACGCAGTATTTT
>TRBV3-1/TRBV3-2|-|TRBJ1-2|TRBD1
CASSQGLRGRGYTF
TGTGCCAGCAGCCAAGGGCTCAGGGGGCGCGGCTACACCTTC
>TRBV10-3|few|TRBJ2-7|TRBD1
CAISDFLGTGGHEQYF
TGTGCCATCAGTGACTTTCTAGGTACAGGGGGCCACGAGCAGTACTTC
>TRBV29-1|-|TRBJ1-1|-
CSVDDSLNTEAFF
TGCAGCGTTGATGACAGCCTGAACACTGAAGCTTTCTTT
>TRBV11-2|-|TRBJ1-1|-
CASSLVLGEAFF
TGTGCCAGCAGCTTAGTGTTAGGTGAAGCTTTCTTT
>TRBV12-3/TRBV12-4|-|TRBJ2-3|-
CASSLVGSDTQYF
TGTGCCAGCAGTTTAGTCGGGTCCGATACGCAGTATTTT
>TRBV6-5|-|TRBJ1-5|TRBD1
CASMGQASNQPQHF
TGTGCCAGCATGGGACAGGCGAGCAATCAGCCCCAGCATTTT
>TRBV28|-|TRBJ1-2|TRBD1
CASSRLRDRDYGYTF
TGTGCCAGCAGCAGGCTCCGGGACAGGGACTATGGCTACACCTTC
>TRBV27|-|TRBJ2-7|-
CASSLFSGINSYEQYF
TGTGCCAGCAGTTTATTCAGTGGAATCAACTCCTACGAGCAGTACTTC
>TRBV7-9|-|TRBJ2-2|TRBD2
CASSSGLVDPGELFF
TGTGCCAGCAGCTCCGGACTAGTTGACCCCGGGGAGCTGTTTTTT
>TRBV5-8|-|TRBJ2-1|TRBD2
CASSSGLAGLAYNEQFF
TGTGCCAGCAGCTCCGGACTAGCGGGTTTGGCCTACAATGAGCAGTTCTTC
>TRBV11-2|-|TRBJ2-1|TRBD1
CASSPRQGANNEQFF
TGTGCCAGCAGCCCCCGACAGGGGGCCAATAATGAGCAGTTCTTC
>TRBV11-2|-|TRBJ2-7|-
CASSQGLGVNEQYF
TGTGCCAGCAGCCAGGGCTTGGGGGTCAACGAGCAGTACTTC
>TRBV5-1|-|TRBJ2-7|-
CASYKSPGNRAYEQYF
TGCGCCAGCTATAAATCTCCCGGGAATAGGGCGTACGAGCAGTACTTC